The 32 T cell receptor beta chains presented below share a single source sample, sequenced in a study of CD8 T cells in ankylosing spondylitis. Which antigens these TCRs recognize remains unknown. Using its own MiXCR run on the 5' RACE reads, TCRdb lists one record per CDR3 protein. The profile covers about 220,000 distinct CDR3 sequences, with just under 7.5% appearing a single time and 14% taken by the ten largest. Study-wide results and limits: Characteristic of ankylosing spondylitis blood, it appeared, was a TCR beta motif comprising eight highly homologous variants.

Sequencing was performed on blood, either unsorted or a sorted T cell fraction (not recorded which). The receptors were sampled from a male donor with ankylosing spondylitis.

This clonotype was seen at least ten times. The CDR3 nucleotides read TGTGCCAGCAGTGAAAGAGGGCAGGGGCACCCCCAGTACTTC. This encodes CASSERGQGHPQYF. V gene TRBV6-1 combines with J gene TRBJ2-4; D may be TRBD1 (6 bases). V lost 2 bases, J lost 13 bases, and 18 bases lay in between. This CDR3 is 14 amino acids long. From germline, CDR1 is MNHNS and CDR2 SASEGT.

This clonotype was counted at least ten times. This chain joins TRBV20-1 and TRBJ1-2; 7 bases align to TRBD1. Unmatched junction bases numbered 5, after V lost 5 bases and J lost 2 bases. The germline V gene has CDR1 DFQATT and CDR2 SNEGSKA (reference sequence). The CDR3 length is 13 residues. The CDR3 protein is CSAEGTENYGYTF. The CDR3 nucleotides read TGCAGTGCTGAAGGGACAGAGAACTATGGCTACACCTTC.

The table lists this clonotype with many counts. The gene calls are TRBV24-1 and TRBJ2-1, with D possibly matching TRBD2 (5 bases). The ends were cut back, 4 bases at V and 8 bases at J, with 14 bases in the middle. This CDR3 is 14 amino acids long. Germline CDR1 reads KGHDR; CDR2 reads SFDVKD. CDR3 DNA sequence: TGTGCCACCAGTGAATACGGGATCATCGATGAGCAGTTCTTC. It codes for CATSEYGIIDEQFF.

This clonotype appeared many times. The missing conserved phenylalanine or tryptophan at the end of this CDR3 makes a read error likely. CDR3 nucleotides: TGTGCCAGCAGCTTGGGGGTAGGAGATACGCAGTATTCT. The encoded protein is CASSLGVGDTQYS. This chain joins TRBV7-6 and TRBJ2-3, with D possibly called TRBD1 or TRBD2 (5 bases each). There are 13 residues in the CDR3. The V end lost 3 bases, the J end lost 5 bases, and 9 bases lay between the germline ends. Germline CDR1 and CDR2: SGHVS and FNYEAQ.

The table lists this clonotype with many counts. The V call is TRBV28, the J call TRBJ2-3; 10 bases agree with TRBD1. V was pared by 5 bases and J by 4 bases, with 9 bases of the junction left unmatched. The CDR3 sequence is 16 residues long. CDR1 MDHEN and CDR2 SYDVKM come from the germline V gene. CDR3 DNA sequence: TGTGCCAGCAGTCCCCGGGACAGGGGATTAGCAGATACGCAGTATTTT. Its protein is CASSPRDRGLADTQYF. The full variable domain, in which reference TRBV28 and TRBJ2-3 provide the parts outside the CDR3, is DVKVTQSSRYLVKRTGEKVFLECVQDMDHENMFWYRQDPGLGLRLIYFSYDVKMKEKGDIPEGYSVSREKKERFSLILESASTNQTSMYLCASSPRDRGLADTQYFGPGTRLTVL.

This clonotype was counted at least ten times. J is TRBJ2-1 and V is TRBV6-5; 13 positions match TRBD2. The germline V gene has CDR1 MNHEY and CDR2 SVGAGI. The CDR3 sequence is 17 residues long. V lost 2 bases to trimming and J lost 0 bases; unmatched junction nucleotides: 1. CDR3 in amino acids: CASSYGTSGNSYNEQFF. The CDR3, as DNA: TGTGCCAGCAGTTACGGGACTAGCGGGAACTCCTACAATGAGCAGTTCTTC.

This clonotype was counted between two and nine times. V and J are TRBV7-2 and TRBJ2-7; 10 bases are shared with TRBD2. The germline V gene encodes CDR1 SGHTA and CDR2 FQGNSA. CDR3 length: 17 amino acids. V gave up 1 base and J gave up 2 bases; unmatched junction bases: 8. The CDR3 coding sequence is TGTGCCAGCAGCTTAGGGCTAGCGGGGGCTTCTACCTACGAGCAGTACTTC. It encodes CASSLGLAGASTYEQYF. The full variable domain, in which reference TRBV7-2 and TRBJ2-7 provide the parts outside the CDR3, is GAGVSQSPSNKVTEKGKDVELRCDPISGHTALYWYRQSLGQGLEFLIYFQGNSAPDKSGLPSDRFSAERTGGSVSTLTIQRTQQEDSAVYLCASSLGLAGASTYEQYFGPGTRLTVT.

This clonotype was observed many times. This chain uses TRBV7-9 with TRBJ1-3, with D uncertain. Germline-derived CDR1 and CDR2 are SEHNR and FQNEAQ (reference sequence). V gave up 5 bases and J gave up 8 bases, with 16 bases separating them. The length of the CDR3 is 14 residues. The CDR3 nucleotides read TGTGCCAGCAGCCCGGACGGAAGAGTGGACACCATATATTTT. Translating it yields CASSPDGRVDTIYF.

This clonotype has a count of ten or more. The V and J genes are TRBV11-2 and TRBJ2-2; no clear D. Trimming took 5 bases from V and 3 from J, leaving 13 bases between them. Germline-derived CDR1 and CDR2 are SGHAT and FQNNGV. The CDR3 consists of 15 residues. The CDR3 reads CASSTIIGYTGELFF. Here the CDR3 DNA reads TGTGCCAGCAGCACTATTATCGGGTACACCGGGGAGCTGTTTTTT.

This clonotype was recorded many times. CDR3 coding DNA: TGCAGTGCTCCTGCAATTAGCGGGAGAGGCTCCTACGAGCAGTACTTC. It translates to CSAPAISGRGSYEQYF. The rearrangement uses TRBV20-1 and TRBJ2-7; 9 bases align to TRBD2. This CDR3 is 16 amino acids long. Germline loops: CDR1 DFQATT, CDR2 SNEGSKA (reference sequence). V shed 5 bases and J 0 bases; nucleotides not matched to a gene: 11.

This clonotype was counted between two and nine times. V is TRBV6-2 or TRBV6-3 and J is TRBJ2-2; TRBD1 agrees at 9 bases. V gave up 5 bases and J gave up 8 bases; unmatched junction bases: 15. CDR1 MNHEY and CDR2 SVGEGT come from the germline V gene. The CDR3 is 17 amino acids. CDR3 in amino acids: CASSLDPGQGNFGELFF. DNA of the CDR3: TGTGCCAGCAGTCTTGATCCGGGACAGGGAAATTTTGGGGAGCTGTTTTTT.

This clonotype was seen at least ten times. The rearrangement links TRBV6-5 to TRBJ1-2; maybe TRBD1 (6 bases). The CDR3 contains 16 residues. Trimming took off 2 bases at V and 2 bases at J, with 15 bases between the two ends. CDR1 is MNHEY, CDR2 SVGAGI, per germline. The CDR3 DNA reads TGTGCCAGCAGTTACCGGGGGGGCATAACAAACTATGGCTACACCTTC. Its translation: CASSYRGGITNYGYTF.

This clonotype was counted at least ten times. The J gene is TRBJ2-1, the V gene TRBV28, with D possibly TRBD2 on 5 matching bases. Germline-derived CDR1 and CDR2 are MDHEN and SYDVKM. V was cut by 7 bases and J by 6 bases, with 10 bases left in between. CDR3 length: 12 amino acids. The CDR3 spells CASMDAGNEQFF. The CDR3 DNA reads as TGTGCCAGCATGGATGCGGGCAATGAGCAGTTCTTC.

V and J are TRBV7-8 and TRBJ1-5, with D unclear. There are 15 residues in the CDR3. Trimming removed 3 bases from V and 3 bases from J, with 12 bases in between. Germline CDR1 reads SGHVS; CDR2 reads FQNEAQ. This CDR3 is CASSLVGGVNQPQHF. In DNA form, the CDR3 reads TGTGCCAGCAGCTTGGTAGGAGGTGTCAATCAGCCCCAGCATTTT.

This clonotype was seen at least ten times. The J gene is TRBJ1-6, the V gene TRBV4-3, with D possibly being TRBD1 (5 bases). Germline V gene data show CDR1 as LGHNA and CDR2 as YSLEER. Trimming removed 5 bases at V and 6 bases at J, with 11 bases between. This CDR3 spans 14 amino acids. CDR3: CASSGRDRNSPLHF. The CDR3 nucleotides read TGCGCCAGCAGCGGACGGGACCGTAATTCACCCCTCCACTTT.

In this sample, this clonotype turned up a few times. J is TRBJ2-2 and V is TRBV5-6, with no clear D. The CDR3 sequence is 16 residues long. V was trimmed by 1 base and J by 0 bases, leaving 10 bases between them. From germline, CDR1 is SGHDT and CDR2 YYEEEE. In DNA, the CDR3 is TGTGCCAGCAGCTTGCCTGCAGGAGCGAACACCGGGGAGCTGTTTTTT. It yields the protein CASSLPAGANTGELFF.

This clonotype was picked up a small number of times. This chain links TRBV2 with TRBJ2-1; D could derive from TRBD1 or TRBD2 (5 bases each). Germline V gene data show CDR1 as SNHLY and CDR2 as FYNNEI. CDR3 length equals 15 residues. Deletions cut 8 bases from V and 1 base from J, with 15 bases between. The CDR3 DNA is TGTGCCAGCTACGGGGCGACCAATTCCTACAATGAGCAGTTCTTC. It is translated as CASYGATNSYNEQFF.

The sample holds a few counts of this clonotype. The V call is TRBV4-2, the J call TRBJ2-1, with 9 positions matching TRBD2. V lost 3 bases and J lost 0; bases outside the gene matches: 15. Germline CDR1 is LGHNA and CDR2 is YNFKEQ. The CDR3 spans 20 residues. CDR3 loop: CASSHPTTSGSGYSYNEQFF. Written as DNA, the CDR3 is TGTGCCAGCAGCCACCCGACTACTAGCGGGTCAGGGTACTCCTACAATGAGCAGTTCTTC.

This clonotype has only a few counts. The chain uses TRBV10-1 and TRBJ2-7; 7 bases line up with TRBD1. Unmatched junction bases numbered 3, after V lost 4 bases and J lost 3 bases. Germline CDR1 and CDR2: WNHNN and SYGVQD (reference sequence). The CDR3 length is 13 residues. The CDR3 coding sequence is TGCGCCAGCAGTGTCTACAGGGGCTACGAGCAGTACTTC. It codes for CASSVYRGYEQYF.

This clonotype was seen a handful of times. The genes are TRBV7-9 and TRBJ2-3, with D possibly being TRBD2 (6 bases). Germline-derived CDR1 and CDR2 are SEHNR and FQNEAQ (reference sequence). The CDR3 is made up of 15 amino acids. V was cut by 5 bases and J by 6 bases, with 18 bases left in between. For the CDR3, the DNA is TGTGCCAGCAGCCCCGGCGGGACGGCACCCGATACGCAGTATTTT. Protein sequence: CASSPGGTAPDTQYF.

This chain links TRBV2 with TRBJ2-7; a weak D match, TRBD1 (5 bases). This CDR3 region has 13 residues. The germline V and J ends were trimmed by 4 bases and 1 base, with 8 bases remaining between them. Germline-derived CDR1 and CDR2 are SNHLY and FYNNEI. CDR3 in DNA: TGTGCCAGCAGTGCGACAGAGTCCTACGAGCAGTACTTC. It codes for CASSATESYEQYF.

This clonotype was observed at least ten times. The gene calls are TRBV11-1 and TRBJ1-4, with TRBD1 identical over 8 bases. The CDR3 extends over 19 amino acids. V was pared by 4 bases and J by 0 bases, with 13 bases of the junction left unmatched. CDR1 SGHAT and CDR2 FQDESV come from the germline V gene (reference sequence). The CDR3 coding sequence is TGTGCCAGCAGCTCGTCGACAGGGGCCCTAGTTGCAACTAATGAAAAACTGTTTTTT. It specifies CASSSSTGALVATNEKLFF. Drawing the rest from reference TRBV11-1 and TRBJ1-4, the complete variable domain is EAEVAQSPRYKITEKSQAVAFWCDPISGHATLYWYRQILGQGPELLVQFQDESVVDDSQLPKDRFSAERLKGVDSTLKIQPAELGDSAMYLCASSSSTGALVATNEKLFFGSGTQLSVL.

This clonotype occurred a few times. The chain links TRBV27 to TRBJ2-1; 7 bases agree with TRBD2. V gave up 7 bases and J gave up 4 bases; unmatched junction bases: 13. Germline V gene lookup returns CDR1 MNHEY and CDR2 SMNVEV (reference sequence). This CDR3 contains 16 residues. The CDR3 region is CASMRQIAGVYNEQFF. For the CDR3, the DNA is TGTGCCAGCATGAGGCAAATAGCGGGCGTTTACAATGAGCAGTTCTTC.

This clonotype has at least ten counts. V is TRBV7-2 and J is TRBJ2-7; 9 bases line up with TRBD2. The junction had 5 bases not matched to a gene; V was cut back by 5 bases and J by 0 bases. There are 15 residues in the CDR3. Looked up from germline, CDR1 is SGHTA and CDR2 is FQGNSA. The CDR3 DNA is TGTGCCAGCAGCATGACTAGCGGCTACTCCTACGAGCAGTACTTC. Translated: CASSMTSGYSYEQYF.

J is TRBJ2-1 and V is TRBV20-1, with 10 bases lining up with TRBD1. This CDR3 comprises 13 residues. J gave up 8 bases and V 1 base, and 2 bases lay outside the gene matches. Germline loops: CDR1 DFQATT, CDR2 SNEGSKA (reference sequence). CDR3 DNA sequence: TGCAGTGCTAGAGGACAGGGGGCCTATGAGCAGTTCTTC. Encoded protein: CSARGQGAYEQFF.

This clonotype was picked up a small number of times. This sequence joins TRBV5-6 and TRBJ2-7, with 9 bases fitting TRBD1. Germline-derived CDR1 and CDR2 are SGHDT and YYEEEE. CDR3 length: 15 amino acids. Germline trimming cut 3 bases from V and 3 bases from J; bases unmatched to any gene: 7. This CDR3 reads CASSSRDRDGYEQYF. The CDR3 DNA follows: TGTGCCAGCAGCTCCCGGGACAGGGACGGCTACGAGCAGTACTTC.

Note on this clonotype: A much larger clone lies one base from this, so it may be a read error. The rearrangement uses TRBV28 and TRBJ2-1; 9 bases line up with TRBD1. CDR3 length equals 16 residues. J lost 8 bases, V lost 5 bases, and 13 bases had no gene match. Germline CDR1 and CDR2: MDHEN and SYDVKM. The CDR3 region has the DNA TGTGCCAGCAGTCCCACGGGACAGGGAGCTTACGATGAGCAGTTCTTC. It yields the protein CASSPTGQGAYDEQFF.

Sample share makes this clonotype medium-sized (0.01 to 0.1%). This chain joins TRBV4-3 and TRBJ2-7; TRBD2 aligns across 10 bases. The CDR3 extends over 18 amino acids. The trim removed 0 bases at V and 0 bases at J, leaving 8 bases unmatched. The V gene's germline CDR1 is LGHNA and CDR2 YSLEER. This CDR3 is CASSQDRTSGGVSYEQYF. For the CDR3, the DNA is TGCGCCAGCAGCCAAGATAGGACAAGCGGGGGGGTCTCCTACGAGCAGTACTTC.

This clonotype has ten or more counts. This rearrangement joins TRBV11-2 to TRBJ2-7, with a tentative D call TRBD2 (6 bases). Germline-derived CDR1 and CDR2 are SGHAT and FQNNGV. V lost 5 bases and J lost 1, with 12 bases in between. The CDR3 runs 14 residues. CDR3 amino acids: CASSHTGLSYEQYF. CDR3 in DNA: TGTGCCAGCAGCCATACTGGACTATCCTACGAGCAGTACTTC.

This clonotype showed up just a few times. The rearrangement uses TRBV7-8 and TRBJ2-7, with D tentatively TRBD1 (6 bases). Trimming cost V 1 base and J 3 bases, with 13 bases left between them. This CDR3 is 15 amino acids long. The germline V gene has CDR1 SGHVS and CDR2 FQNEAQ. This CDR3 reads CASSLERTAIYEQYF. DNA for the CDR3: TGTGCCAGCAGCTTAGAGAGGACAGCCATCTACGAGCAGTACTTC.

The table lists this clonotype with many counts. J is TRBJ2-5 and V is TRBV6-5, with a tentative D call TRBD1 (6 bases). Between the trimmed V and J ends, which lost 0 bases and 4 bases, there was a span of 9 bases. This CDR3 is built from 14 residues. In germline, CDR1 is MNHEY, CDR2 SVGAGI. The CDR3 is CASSYSEGGETQYF. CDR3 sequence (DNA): TGTGCCAGCAGTTACTCGGAAGGGGGAGAGACCCAGTACTTC.

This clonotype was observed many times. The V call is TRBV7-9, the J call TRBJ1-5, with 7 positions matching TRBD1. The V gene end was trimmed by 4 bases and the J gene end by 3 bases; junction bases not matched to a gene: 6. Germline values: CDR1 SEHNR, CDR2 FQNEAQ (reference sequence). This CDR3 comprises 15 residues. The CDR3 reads CASSWGDRDNQPQHF. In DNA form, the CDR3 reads TGTGCCAGCAGCTGGGGCGACAGGGACAATCAGCCCCAGCATTTT.